The 16 T cell receptor beta chains listed next were all sequenced from one sample in a study of blood T cell repertoires in COVID-19. The assay was immunoSEQ multiplex PCR, and TCRdb's table has in-frame clones only and misses some. The data hold roughly 200,000 clones, with about four fifths observed a single time. Sequencing was carried out using peripheral blood. The receptor source for this set is a woman between 40 and 55 years old with COVID-19, enrolled during active disease.

The rearrangement uses TRBV10-3 and TRBJ1-1, with 11 bases lining up with TRBD1. V was clipped by 3 bases and J by 6 bases; unmatched bases: 9. The length of the CDR3 is 16 residues. CDR1 is ENHRY and CDR2 is SYGVKD in the germline V gene. This CDR3 is CAISERGQGAVAEAFF. CDR3 coding DNA: TGTGCCATCAGTGAACGCGGACAGGGGGCGGTCGCTGAAGCTTTCTTT.

The chain carries TRBV6-6 and TRBJ2-3; perhaps TRBD2 as D (6 bases). Germline V gene lookup returns CDR1 MNHNY and CDR2 SVGAGI (reference sequence). Trimming shortened V by 0 bases and J by 2 bases, and 12 bases separated the two germline ends. The CDR3 contains 16 residues. CDR3 in amino acids: CASSYSGGRTTDTQYF. The CDR3 DNA sequence: TGTGCCAGCAGTTACTCTGGGGGGAGGACCACAGATACGCAGTATTTT.

The chain combines TRBV5-1 with TRBJ2-5; 9 nucleotides match TRBD2. The germline V gene has CDR1 SGHRS and CDR2 YFSETQ. The V segment lost 2 bases and the J segment 4 bases; nucleotides outside the gene matches: 3. The CDR3 loop spans 14 amino acids. CDR3 sequence (DNA): TGCGCCAGCAGCTTAGCGGGGGGATCAGAGACCCAGTACTTC. It specifies CASSLAGGSETQYF. Based on the CDR3 plus reference TRBV5-1 and TRBJ2-5, the full variable domain is KAGVTQTPRYLIKTRGQQVTLSCSPISGHRSVSWYQQTPGQGLQFLFEYFSETQRNKGNFPGRFSGRQFSNSRSEMNVSTLELGDSALYLCASSLAGGSETQYFGPGTRLLVL.

The chain recombines TRBV30 with TRBJ1-4, with D possibly matching TRBD1 (6 bases). Germline CDR1 GTSNPN, CDR2 SVGIG (reference sequence). The CDR3 length is 13 residues. V was shortened by 2 bases and J by 7 bases, with 11 bases between the two germline ends. CDR3 DNA: TGTGCCTGGAGTAGGGGGTATGGTGAAAAACTGTTTTTT. Protein: CAWSRGYGEKLFF.

V is TRBV10-2 and J is TRBJ2-2; a possible D gene is TRBD2 (6 bases). This CDR3 has 15 amino acids. Trimming removed 5 bases at V and 9 bases at J, with 19 bases between. Germline loops: CDR1 WSHSY, CDR2 SAAADI. As DNA, the CDR3 is TGCGCCAGCAGTTACAGGCAGACTAGTTCTCGGGAGCTGTTTTTT. Protein: CASSYRQTSSRELFF.

The gene calls are TRBV7-8 and TRBJ2-1; possibly TRBD2 for D (7 bases). V shed 1 base and J shed 1 base, with 11 bases lying between them. In germline, CDR1 is SGHVS, CDR2 FQNEAQ. The CDR3 has 16 amino acids. CDR3 sequence (DNA): TGTGCCAGCAGCTTAGAGGGGGGAGGGTCCTACAATGAGCAGTTCTTC. Its protein product is CASSLEGGGSYNEQFF. Complete variable domain (other parts from reference TRBV7-8 and TRBJ2-1): GAGVSQSPRYKVAKRGQDVALRCDPISGHVSLFWYQQALGQGPEFLTYFQNEAQLDKSGLPSDRFFAERPEGSVSTLKIQRTQQEDSAVYLCASSLEGGGSYNEQFFGPGTRLTVL.

The CDR3: CASSLGRDTQYF. CDR3 nucleotide sequence: TGTGCCAGCAGCCTCGGTCGTGATACGCAGTATTTT. The chain joins TRBV3-1 (or the pseudogene TRBV3-2) to TRBJ2-3; D is uncertain. V lost 4 bases and J lost 6, with 8 bases in between. In germline, CDR1 is LGHDT, CDR2 YNNKEL (reference sequence). This CDR3 is 12 amino acids long.

V is TRBV28 and J is TRBJ1-3, with TRBD1 as a possible D gene (6 bases). V shed 4 bases and J shed 4 bases, with 14 bases lying between them. The germline V gene encodes CDR1 MDHEN and CDR2 SYDVKM. This CDR3 has 15 amino acids. The chain's CDR3 is CASSSRGHQGNTIYF. DNA of the CDR3: TGTGCCAGCAGTTCTAGGGGACATCAAGGAAACACCATATATTTT.

CDR3 nucleotides: TGTGCCAGTAGTCAGGGGGGCGAGACCCAGTACTTC. Translated, it gives CASSQGGETQYF. The chain couples TRBV19 to TRBJ2-5; a weak D match, TRBD1 (7 bases). Deletions cut 5 bases from V and 5 bases from J, with 9 bases between. Germline V gene lookup returns CDR1 LNHDA and CDR2 SQIVND (reference sequence). The CDR3 sequence is 12 residues long.

This clone has only a few counts. The chain carries TRBV5-1 and TRBJ2-7, with 13 bases aligning to TRBD2. CDR3 length: 16 residues. Germline V gene lookup returns CDR1 SGHRS and CDR2 YFSETQ. Germline trimming cut 4 bases from V and 2 bases from J; bases unmatched to any gene: 6. Here the CDR3 reads CASSAGLAGVAYEQYF. The CDR3 DNA is TGCGCCAGCAGCGCCGGACTAGCGGGAGTGGCCTACGAGCAGTACTTC.

The J gene is TRBJ2-7, the V gene TRBV7-6; TRBD2 matches at 13 bases. V shed 5 bases, J shed 5 bases, and the junction held 12 bases outside the gene matches. Germline loops: CDR1 SGHVS, CDR2 FNYEAQ. CDR3 length: 17 amino acids. The CDR3 loop is CASSLGTSGILADEQYF. DNA of the CDR3: TGTGCCAGCAGCCTCGGGACTAGCGGGATTTTGGCGGACGAGCAGTACTTC. Full variable domain (remainder filled in from reference TRBV7-6 and TRBJ2-7): GAGVSQSPRYKVTKRGQDVALRCDPISGHVSLYWYRQALGQGPEFLTYFNYEAQQDKSGLPNDRFSAERPEGSISTLTIQRTEQRDSAMYRCASSLGTSGILADEQYFGPGTRLTVT.

This clone was counted once. V is TRBV5-4 and J is TRBJ1-1; 7 bases are a match to TRBD1. The V and J ends lost 2 bases and 1 base, in that order; junction bases with no gene match: 5. CDR3 size: 15 residues. Germline CDR1 SGHNT, CDR2 YYREEE (reference sequence). CDR3 nucleotides: TGTGCCAGCAGCTTAATGACAGGGTCGAACACTGAAGCTTTCTTT. Its translation: CASSLMTGSNTEAFF.

This clone came up a few times. The chain joins TRBV3-1 (or the pseudogene TRBV3-2) to TRBJ1-2; 9 nucleotides match TRBD1. CDR3 length: 14 residues. V dropped 4 bases and J dropped 4; count of bases not matched to a gene: 4. The germline CDR1 and CDR2 sequences are LGHDT and YNNKEL (reference sequence). The CDR3 sequence: CASSRDRGAYGYTF. The CDR3 bases are TGTGCCAGCAGCCGCGACAGGGGGGCCTATGGCTACACCTTC.

V usage is TRBV3-1 (or the pseudogene TRBV3-2) and J usage is TRBJ1-2; possible D gene TRBD1, 5 bases. CDR1 LGHDT and CDR2 YNNKEL come from the germline V gene (reference sequence). The CDR3 length is 16 residues. V lost 0 bases and J lost 4, with 15 bases in between. This chain's CDR3 is CASSQEVGRGAYGYTF. Here the CDR3 DNA reads TGTGCCAGCAGCCAAGAAGTGGGGCGGGGAGCCTATGGCTACACCTTC.

The rearrangement links TRBV7-2 to TRBJ2-5; 9 bases are shared with TRBD2. The CDR3 loop spans 16 amino acids. With 1 base clipped from V and 7 bases from J, the junction kept 10 bases outside the gene matches. Looked up from germline, CDR1 is SGHTA and CDR2 is FQGNSA. CDR3 nucleotide sequence: TGTGCCAGCAGCTTAGAACGGCGGGGGGGCCTGGGGACCCAGTACTTC. Translation gives CASSLERRGGLGTQYF.

This rearrangement joins TRBV18 to TRBJ2-7; D may be TRBD1 (6 bases). The CDR3 runs 22 residues. V lost 0 bases to trimming and J lost 3 bases, with 33 bases between them. The germline gives CDR1 KGHSH, CDR2 LQKENI. DNA of the CDR3: TGTGCCAGCTCACCACCGTTGGAAGGCTTCAATCCCTGTGGACAGACAAACTACGAGCAGTACTTC. The encoded protein is CASSPPLEGFNPCGQTNYEQYF.